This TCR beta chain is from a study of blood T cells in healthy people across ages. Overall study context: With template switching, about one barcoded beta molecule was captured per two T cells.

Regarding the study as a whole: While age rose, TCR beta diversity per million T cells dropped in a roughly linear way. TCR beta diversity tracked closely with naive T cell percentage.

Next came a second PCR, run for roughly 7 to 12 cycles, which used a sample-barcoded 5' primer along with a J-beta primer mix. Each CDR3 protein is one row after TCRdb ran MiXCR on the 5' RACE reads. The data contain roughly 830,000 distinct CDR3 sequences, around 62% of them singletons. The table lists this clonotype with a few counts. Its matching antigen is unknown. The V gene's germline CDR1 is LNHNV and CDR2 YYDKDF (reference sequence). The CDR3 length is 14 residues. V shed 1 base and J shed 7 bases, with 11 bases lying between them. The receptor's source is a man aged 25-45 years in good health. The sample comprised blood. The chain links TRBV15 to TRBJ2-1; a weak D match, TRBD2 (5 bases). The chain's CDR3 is CATSRGTGRNEQFF. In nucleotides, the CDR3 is TGTGCCACCAGCAGAGGGACTGGAAGGAATGAGCAGTTCTTC.